This TCR beta chain was sequenced in a study of shared clonotypes between healthy human individuals. Study outcomes and limitations: Researchers sampled blood only, noting tissue repertoires likely differ.

For this clone: Its specificity is not known.

Genomic DNA of each subset was evenly split across several immunoSEQ plates. Unsorted PBMC contributed roughly 300 ng DNA, tens of thousands of T cell genomes, to each replicate PCR. Scientists sequenced DNA from unsorted PBMC on ten immunoSEQ deep assay plates. Profiling relied on immunoSEQ multiplex PCR, and the TCRdb table lists in-frame clones only, not all of them. The sample holds fewer than 550,000 clones; 60% to 80% are singletons and the top ten take around 12%. Germline V CDR1 and CDR2: SGHVS, FQNEAQ. V shed 1 base and J 4 bases; nucleotides not matched to a gene: 9. The CDR3 runs 16 residues.

The receptor was derived from a woman aged 35 to 49 in good health. Some clones in this sample may be carry-over from other donors' samples. This chain connects TRBV7-8 to TRBJ1-1, with TRBD1 matching over 7 bases. Sequences were obtained from PBMCs. In nucleotides, the CDR3 is TGTGCCAGCAGCTTAGATTCGGTGCAGGGGGGCACTGAAGCTTTCTTT. Translated, it gives CASSLDSVQGGTEAFF.